This record concerns one T cell receptor (beta chain) sequence. The data belong to a study of T cells after posttransplantation cyclophosphamide. CDR3 length: 15 residues. Looked up from germline, CDR1 is WSHSY and CDR2 is SAAADI. V lost 6 bases, J lost 2 bases, and 15 bases lay in between. Cells defined as naive were viable CD3+CD4+ or CD3+CD8+ and CCR7+CD45RA+CD45RO-CD95-CD27+CD28+. Sequencing used immunoSEQ multiplex PCR; TCRdb keeps in-frame clones, though not all of them. The table includes 30,000 or so clones, over 80% detected once. The clonotype comes from a woman aged 60 to 75 in good health, CMV-negative, and a related stem cell transplant donor. The sequencing sample was made of naive CD4+ T cells sorted from PBMCs. The chain uses TRBV10-2 and TRBJ2-3; TRBD2 is a possible D gene (7 bases). This CDR3 is CASRRGGGLTDTQYF. The CDR3 bases are TGCGCCAGCAGGCGGGGCGGGGGCCTCACAGATACGCAGTATTTT.